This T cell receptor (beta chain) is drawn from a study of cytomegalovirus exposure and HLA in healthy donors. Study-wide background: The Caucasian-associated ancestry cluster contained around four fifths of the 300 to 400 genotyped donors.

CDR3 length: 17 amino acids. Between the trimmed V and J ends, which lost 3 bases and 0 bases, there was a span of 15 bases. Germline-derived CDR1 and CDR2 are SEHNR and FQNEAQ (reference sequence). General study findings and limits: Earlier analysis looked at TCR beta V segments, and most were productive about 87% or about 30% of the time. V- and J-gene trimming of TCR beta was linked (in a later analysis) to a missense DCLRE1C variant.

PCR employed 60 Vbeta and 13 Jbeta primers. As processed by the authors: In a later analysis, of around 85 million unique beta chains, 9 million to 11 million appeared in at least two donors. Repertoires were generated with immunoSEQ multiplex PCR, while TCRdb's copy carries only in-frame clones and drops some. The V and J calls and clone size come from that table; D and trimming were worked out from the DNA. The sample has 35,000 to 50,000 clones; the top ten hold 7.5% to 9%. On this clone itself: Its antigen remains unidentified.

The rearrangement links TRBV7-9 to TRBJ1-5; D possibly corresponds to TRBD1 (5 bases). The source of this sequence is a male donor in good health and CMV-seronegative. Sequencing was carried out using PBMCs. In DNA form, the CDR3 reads TGTGCCAGCAGCTTGACCTCGGACACTTATAGCAATCAGCCCCAGCATTTT. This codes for CASSLTSDTYSNQPQHF.